What follows are 6 T cell receptor beta chains derived from one specimen sequenced in a study of OX40 agonist ivuxolimab in advanced cancers. Method: immunoSEQ multiplex PCR; TCRdb's copy keeps in-frame clones and lacks some. Seen here are tens of thousands of clones, 80% observed once, and the top ten hold around 1.3%. The sample here was CD4+ or CD8+ T cells sorted from blood, taken in a trial of the OX40 agonist ivuxolimab. Every receptor here comes from an adult with an advanced solid tumor such as melanoma, head and neck, liver or kidney cancer.

The V gene is TRBV6-1, the J gene TRBJ1-2; D possibly corresponds to TRBD1 (5 bases). Looked up from germline, CDR1 is MNHNS and CDR2 is SASEGT. V was shortened by 1 base and J by 2 bases, with 5 bases between the two germline ends. This CDR3 region has 13 residues. As DNA, the CDR3 is TGTGCCAGCAGTGAAGGGGGCAACTATGGCTACACCTTC. Its translation: CASSEGGNYGYTF.

The chain is built from TRBV5-6 and TRBJ2-5, with 8 nucleotides matching TRBD1. The CDR3 has 15 residues. Unmatched junction bases numbered 1, after V lost 0 bases and J lost 0 bases. Germline CDR1 SGHDT, CDR2 YYEEEE. CDR3 protein: CASSLVDRDQETQYF. The CDR3 bases are TGTGCCAGCAGCTTGGTGGACAGGGACCAAGAGACCCAGTACTTC.

V usage is TRBV6-4 and J usage is TRBJ2-1; 7 positions agree with TRBD2. J lost 5 bases, V lost 5 bases, and 12 bases had no gene match. The CDR3 spans 16 residues. In germline, CDR1 is MRHNA, CDR2 SNTAGT. This CDR3 is CASSPIPGLPNNEQFF. For the CDR3, the DNA is TGTGCCAGCAGTCCGATCCCGGGACTACCTAACAATGAGCAGTTCTTC.

The chain uses TRBV6-5 and TRBJ2-5; D perhaps matches TRBD1 (6 bases). The CDR3 extends over 15 amino acids. Between the trimmed V and J ends, which lost 6 bases and 5 bases, there was a span of 19 bases. In germline, CDR1 is MNHEY, CDR2 SVGAGI. CDR3 residues: CASRDSRGRGETQYF. The DNA of the CDR3 is TGTGCCAGCAGGGACTCCAGGGGCCGAGGGGAGACCCAGTACTTC.

The chain is built from TRBV6-5 and TRBJ1-2; weak D call: TRBD1 (5 bases). The V gene lost 6 bases and the J gene lost 0 bases, with 14 bases spanning the gap. The CDR3 has 15 residues. Germline CDR1 reads MNHEY; CDR2 reads SVGAGI. Written as DNA, the CDR3 is TGTGCCAGCAGCAGGAGACAGTCCACTAACTATGGCTACACCTTC. Its protein is CASSRRQSTNYGYTF.

This clone is a singleton in its sample. The rearrangement links TRBV4-1 to TRBJ1-6; tentative D call: TRBD1 (5 bases). The CDR3 runs to 14 residues. Germline-derived CDR1 and CDR2 are MGHRA and YSYEKL. Trimming cost V 10 bases and J 7 bases, with 17 bases left between them. The DNA for the CDR3 is TGCGCCACCCACCCGGGACGGTTCAATTCACCCCTCCACTTT. Amino acids: CATHPGRFNSPLHF.